This TCR beta chain was sequenced in a study of blood T cell repertoires in COVID-19. Study-wide background: Spain, Italy and the United States supplied samples that represented acute and convalescent COVID-19. T cells, B-cell-depleted T cells, or PBMCs provided the cDNA or gDNA that served as material.

This CDR3 has 16 residues. With V trimmed by 5 bases and J by 7 bases, 11 bases remained unmatched. Germline V gene sequence: CDR1 SGHTA, CDR2 FQGNSA. Original methodology: Using reference gene primer amplification, nucleated cell counts were estimated. Some clones are missing from TCRdb's copy, which holds only in-frame ones; the method was immunoSEQ multiplex PCR. D and trimming were read from the DNA, whereas the V and J calls and clone size are those reported in that table. The sample contains 200,000 to 300,000 clones, about 90% of which appear only once. The origin of this receptor is a young man with active or convalescent COVID-19. The sequenced sample was peripheral blood. The chain carries TRBV7-2 and TRBJ1-6, with 7 bases matching TRBD1. The CDR3 here is CASSDGRQGTNSPLHF. In DNA form, the CDR3 reads TGTGCCAGCAGCGACGGACGACAGGGCACAAATTCACCCCTCCACTTT.